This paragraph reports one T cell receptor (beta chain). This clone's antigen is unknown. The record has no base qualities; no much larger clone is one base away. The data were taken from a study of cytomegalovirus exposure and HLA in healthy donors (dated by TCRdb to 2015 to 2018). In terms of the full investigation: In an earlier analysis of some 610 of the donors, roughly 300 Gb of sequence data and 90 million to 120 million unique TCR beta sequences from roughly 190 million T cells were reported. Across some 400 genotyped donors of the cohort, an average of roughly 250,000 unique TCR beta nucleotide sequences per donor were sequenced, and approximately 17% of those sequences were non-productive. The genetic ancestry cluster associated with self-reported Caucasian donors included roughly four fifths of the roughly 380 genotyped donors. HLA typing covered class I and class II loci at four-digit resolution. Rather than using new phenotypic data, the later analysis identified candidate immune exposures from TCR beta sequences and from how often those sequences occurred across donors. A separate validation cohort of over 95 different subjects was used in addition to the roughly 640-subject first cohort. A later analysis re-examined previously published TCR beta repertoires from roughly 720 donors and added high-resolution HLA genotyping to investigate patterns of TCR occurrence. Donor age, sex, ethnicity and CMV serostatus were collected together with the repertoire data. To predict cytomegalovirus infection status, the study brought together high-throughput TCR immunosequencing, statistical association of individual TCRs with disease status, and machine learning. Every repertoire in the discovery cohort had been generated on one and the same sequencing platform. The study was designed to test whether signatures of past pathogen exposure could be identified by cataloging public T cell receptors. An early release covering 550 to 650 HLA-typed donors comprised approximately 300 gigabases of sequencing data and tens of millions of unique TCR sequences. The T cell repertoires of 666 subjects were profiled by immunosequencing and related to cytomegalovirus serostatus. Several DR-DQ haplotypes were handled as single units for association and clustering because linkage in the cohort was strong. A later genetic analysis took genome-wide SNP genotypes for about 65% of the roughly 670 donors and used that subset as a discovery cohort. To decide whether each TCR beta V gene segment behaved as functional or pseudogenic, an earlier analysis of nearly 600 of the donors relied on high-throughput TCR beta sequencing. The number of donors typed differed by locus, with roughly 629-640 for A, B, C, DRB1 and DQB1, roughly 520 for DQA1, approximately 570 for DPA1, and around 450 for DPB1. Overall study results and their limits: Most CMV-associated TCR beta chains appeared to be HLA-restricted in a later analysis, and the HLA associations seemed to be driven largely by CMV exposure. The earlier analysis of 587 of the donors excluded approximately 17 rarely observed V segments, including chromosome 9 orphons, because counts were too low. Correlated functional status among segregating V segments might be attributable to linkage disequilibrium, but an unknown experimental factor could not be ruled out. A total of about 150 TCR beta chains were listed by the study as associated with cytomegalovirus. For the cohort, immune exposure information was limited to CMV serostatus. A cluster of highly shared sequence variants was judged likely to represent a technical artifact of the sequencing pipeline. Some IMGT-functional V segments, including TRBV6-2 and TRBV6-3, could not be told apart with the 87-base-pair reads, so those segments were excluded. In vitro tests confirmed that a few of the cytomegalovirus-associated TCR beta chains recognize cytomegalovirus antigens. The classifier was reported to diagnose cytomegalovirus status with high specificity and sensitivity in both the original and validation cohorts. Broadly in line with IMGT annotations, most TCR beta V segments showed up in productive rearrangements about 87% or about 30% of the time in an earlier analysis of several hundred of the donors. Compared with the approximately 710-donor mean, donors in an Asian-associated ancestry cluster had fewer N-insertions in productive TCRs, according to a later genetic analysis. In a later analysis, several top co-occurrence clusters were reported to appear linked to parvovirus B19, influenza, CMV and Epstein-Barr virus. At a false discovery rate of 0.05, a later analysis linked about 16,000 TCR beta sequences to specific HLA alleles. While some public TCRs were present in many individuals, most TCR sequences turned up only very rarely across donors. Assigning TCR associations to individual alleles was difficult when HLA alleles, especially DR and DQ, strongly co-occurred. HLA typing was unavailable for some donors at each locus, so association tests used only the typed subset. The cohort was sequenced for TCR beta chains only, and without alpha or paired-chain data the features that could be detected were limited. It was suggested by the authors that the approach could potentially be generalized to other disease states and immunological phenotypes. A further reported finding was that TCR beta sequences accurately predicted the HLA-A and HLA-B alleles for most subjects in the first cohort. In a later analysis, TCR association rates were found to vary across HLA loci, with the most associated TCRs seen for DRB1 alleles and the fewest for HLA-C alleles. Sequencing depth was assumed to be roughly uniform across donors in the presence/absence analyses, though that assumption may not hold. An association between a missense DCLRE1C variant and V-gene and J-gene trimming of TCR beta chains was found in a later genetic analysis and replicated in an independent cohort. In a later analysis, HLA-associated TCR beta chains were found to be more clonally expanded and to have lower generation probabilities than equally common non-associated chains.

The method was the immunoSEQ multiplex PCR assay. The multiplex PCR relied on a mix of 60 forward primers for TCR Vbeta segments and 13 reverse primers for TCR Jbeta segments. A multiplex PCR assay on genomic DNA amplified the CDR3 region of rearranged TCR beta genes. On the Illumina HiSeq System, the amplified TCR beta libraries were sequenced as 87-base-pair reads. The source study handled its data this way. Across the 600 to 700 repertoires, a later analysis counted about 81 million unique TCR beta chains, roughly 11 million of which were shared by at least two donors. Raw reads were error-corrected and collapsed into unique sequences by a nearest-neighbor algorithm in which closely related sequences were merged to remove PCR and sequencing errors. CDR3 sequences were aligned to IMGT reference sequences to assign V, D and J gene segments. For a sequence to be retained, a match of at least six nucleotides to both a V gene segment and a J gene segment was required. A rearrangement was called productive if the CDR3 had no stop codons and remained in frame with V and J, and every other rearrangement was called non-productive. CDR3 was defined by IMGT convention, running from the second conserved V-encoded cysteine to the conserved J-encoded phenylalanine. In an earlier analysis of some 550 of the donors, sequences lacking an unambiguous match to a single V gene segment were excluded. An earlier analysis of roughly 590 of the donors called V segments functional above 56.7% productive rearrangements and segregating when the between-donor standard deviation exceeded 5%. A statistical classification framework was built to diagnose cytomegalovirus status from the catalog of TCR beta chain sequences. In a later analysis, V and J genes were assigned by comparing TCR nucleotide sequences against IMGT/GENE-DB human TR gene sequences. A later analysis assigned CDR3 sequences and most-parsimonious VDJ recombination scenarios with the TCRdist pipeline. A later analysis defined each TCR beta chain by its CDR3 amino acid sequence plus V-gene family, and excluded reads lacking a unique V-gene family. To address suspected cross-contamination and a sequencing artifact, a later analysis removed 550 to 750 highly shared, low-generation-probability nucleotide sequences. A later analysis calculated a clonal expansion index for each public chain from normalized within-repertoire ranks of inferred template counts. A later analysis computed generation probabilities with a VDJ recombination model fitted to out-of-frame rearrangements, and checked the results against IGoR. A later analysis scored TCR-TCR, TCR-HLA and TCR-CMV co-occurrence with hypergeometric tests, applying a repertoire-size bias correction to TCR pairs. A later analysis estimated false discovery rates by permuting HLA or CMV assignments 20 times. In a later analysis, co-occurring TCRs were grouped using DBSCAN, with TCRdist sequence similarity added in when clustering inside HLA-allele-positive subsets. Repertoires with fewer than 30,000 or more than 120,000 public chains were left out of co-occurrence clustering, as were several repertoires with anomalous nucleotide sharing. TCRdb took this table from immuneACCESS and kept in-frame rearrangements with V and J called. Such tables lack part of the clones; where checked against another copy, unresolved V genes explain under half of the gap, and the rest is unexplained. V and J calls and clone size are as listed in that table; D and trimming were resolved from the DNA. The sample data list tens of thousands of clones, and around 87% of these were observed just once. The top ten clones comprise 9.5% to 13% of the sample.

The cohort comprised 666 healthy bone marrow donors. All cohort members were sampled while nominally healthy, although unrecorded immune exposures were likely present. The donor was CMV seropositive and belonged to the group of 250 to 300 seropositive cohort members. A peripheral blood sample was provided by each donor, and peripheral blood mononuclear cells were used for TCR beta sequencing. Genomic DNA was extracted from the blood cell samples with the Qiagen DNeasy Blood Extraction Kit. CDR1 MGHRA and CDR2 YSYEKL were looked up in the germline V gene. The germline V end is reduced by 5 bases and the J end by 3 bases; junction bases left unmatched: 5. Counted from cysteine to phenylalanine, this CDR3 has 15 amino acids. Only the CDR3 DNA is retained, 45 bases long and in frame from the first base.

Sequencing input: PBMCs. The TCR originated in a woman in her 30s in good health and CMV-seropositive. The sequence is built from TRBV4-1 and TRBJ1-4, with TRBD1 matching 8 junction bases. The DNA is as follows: TGCGCCAGCAGCACAACAGGGGGACCTAATGAAAAACTGTTTTTT. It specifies CASSTTGGPNEKLFF.